Following are 11 T cell receptor beta chains from one sample sequenced in a study of T cells in Graves' hyperthyroidism and ophthalmopathy. The source material, RNA transcripts, was used to amplify TCR beta CDR3 regions. Carried out on the TCR CDR3, a first-round RT-PCR used the HTBI primer set. TCRdb re-analysed the multiplex PCR reads in MiXCR, keeping a single row per CDR3 protein. The data show nearly 750,000 distinct CDR3 sequences, with over 35% seen just once and 31% held by the top ten. The sample comprised blood. Receptors originate from a woman aged 40 to 50 with Graves' hyperthyroidism.

The chain carries TRBV10-2 and TRBJ2-7; D gene ambiguous. V was clipped by 4 bases and J by 3 bases, with 7 bases between them. This CDR3 is built from 12 residues. The germline V gene encodes CDR1 WSHSY and CDR2 SAAADI. The CDR3 bases are TGCGCCAGCAGTGGACCCTACTACGAGCAGTACTTC. Translated: CASSGPYYEQYF.

This clonotype was recorded many times. V gene TRBV19 combines with J gene TRBJ1-1, with D unclear. The CDR3 is made up of 14 amino acids. The ends were cut back, 9 bases at V and 0 bases at J, with 14 bases in the middle. Germline CDR1 reads LNHDA; CDR2 reads SQIVND (reference sequence). The CDR3: CASSPRRLNTEAFF. The DNA of the CDR3 is TGTGCCAGCAGCCCACGACGGCTGAACACTGAAGCTTTCTTT.

The CDR3 loop reads CASSNHGQGDNGYTF. The CDR3 bases are TGCGCCAGCAGTAACCACGGACAGGGTGACAATGGCTACACCTTC. The chain carries TRBV10-1 and TRBJ1-2, with TRBD1 matching 8 bases. V was clipped by 5 bases and J by 6 bases; unmatched bases: 11. The germline gives CDR1 WNHNN, CDR2 SYGVQD (reference sequence). The CDR3 is 15 residues long.

This clonotype was picked up many times. The chain carries TRBV5-6 and TRBJ1-5; 7 nucleotides agree with TRBD1. Unmatched junction bases numbered 6, after V lost 2 bases and J lost 7 bases. This CDR3 has 14 amino acids. CDR1 is SGHDT, CDR2 YYEEEE, per germline. The CDR3 loop reads CASSFSAGGQPQHF. The DNA for the CDR3 is TGTGCCAGCAGCTTTTCCGCAGGGGGGCAGCCCCAGCATTTT.

This clonotype was counted ten times or more. This sequence joins TRBV10-3 and TRBJ1-1; D is undetermined. CDR3 length equals 13 residues. From germline, CDR1 is ENHRY and CDR2 SYGVKD. Trimming removed 10 bases at V and 1 base at J, with 13 bases between. CDR3 nucleotide sequence: TGTGCCAGCATCCCCTCCACGAACACTGAAGCTTTCTTT. It translates to CASIPSTNTEAFF.

The chain combines TRBV7-9 with TRBJ1-4; TRBD1 matches at 10 bases. V was clipped by 3 bases and J by 14 bases; unmatched bases: 18. This CDR3 spans 17 amino acids. In germline, CDR1 is SEHNR, CDR2 FQNEAQ (reference sequence). CDR3 nucleotide sequence: TGTGCCAGCAGCTTTTCCCTCGGACAGGGGGATAGTAGAAGGCTGTTTTTT. This encodes CASSFSLGQGDSRRLFF.

This clonotype was seen many times. This chain connects TRBV7-9 to TRBJ2-6; D is ambiguous. CDR3 size: 16 residues. CDR1 and CDR2 (germline): SEHNR, FQNEAQ (reference sequence). V gave up 7 bases and J gave up 1 base, with 14 bases separating them. The DNA for the CDR3 is TGTGCCAGCACCCCCGTTGTTCGTTCTGGGGCCAACGTCCTGACTTTC. Encoded protein: CASTPVVRSGANVLTF.

Many counts were recorded for this clonotype. V is TRBV29-1 and J is TRBJ1-3; D is perhaps TRBD1 (6 bases). CDR1 SQVTM and CDR2 ANQGSEA come from the germline V gene. V lost 6 bases and J 0 bases, leaving 6 bases between the germline ends. The CDR3 runs to 12 residues. This CDR3 is CSVDSSGNTIYF. As DNA, the CDR3 is TGCAGCGTGGACAGCTCTGGAAACACCATATATTTT.

The count of this clonotype is one. The chain is built from TRBV29-1 and TRBJ1-5; D gene unclear. Germline CDR1 reads SQVTM; CDR2 reads ANQGSEA. The CDR3 spans 15 residues. Trimming removed 4 bases from V and 2 bases from J, with 15 bases in between. The CDR3 DNA reads TGCAGCGTTGTGTTAGGACGGGAGGGCAATCAGCCCCAGCATTTT. It is translated as CSVVLGREGNQPQHF.

The rearrangement links TRBV18 to TRBJ1-6; tentative D call: TRBD1 (6 bases). This CDR3 has 17 amino acids. Germline values: CDR1 KGHSH, CDR2 LQKENI. V lost 0 bases, J lost 7 bases, and 16 bases lay in between. For the CDR3, the DNA is TGTGCCAGCTCACCACCCTCGAGACAGGTTGGAAATTCACCCCTCCACTTT. Its translation is CASSPPSRQVGNSPLHF. The full variable domain, with the rest looked up from reference TRBV18 and TRBJ1-6, is NAGVMQNPRHLVRRRGQEARLRCSPMKGHSHVYWYRQLPEEGLKFMVYLQKENIIDESGMPKERFSAEFPKEGPSILRIQQVVRGDSAAYFCASSPPSRQVGNSPLHFGNGTRLTVT.

This chain links TRBV4-3 with TRBJ1-2; D remains ambiguous. Germline CDR1 is LGHNA and CDR2 is YSLEER. The CDR3 is made up of 15 amino acids. Trimming removed 0 bases from V and 7 bases from J, with 15 bases in between. This CDR3 reads CASSQDRGGISGYTF. For the CDR3, the DNA is TGCGCCAGCAGCCAAGATCGCGGTGGGATCTCTGGCTACACCTTC.